The 27 T cell receptor beta chains reported below all come from one sample, sequenced in a study of blood T cells in healthy people across ages (dated by TCRdb to about 2015). Library creation used 5' RACE. Data came from an Illumina HiSeq 2500. A second PCR of 7 to 11 cycles was run with a J-beta primer mix and a sample-barcoded 5' primer. Clones were called with MiXCR by TCRdb after fastp trimmed the public reads at Q25, and only in-frame beta chains were retained. Identical CDR3 protein sequences are pooled into one entry, listed with their most common genes and DNA. Present in this sample are roughly 1,500,000 distinct CDR3 sequences, around two fifths of which were seen just once. In total, the top ten clones hold less than 8% of the sample. Sequencing was carried out using blood. The receptors were sampled from a woman younger than 30 in good health.

The CDR3 reads CASSQGGASLGSPLHF. DNA of the CDR3: TGTGCCAGCAGCCAAGGTGGCGCCAGCCTGGGTTCACCCCTCCACTTT. This chain uses TRBV4-2 with TRBJ1-6, with no clear D. Germline CDR1 is LGHNA and CDR2 is YNFKEQ. V lost 1 base, J lost 9 bases, and 16 bases lay in between. This CDR3 contains 16 residues.

This clonotype was counted between two and nine times. The chain uses TRBV20-1 and TRBJ2-5; no clear D gene. The J call could be wrong; TRBJ2-7 is a better fit for the DNA end. CDR1 and CDR2 from the germline V gene are DFQATT and SNEGSKA (reference sequence). This CDR3 is 13 amino acids long. CDR3 nucleotides: TGCAGTGCCTCCCTTCTACTCGGCTACGAGCAGTACTTC. Encoded protein: CSASLLLGYEQYF.

In this sample, this clonotype turned up a few times. The CDR3: CSVSTGGLQTQYF. DNA for the CDR3: TGCAGCGTCTCCACAGGGGGTTTGCAGACCCAGTACTTC. The chain couples TRBV29-1 to TRBJ2-5; 8 bases map to TRBD1. The CDR3 consists of 13 residues. V dropped 6 bases and J dropped 6; count of bases not matched to a gene: 9. CDR1 SQVTM and CDR2 ANQGSEA come from the germline V gene.

This clonotype came up a few times. J is TRBJ1-1 and V is TRBV5-1; perhaps TRBD1 as D (6 bases). This CDR3 is 11 amino acids long. Germline V CDR1 and CDR2: SGHRS, YFSETQ. Trimming stripped 0 bases from V and 10 bases from J, with 7 bases between. CDR3 region: CASSLEDRAFF. DNA of the CDR3: TGCGCCAGCAGCTTGGAGGACAGAGCTTTCTTT.

The chain combines TRBV20-1 with TRBJ2-3; D not resolved. V was clipped by 6 bases and J by 5 bases, with 18 bases between them. There are 14 residues in the CDR3. Germline V lookup: CDR1 DFQATT, CDR2 SNEGSKA (reference sequence). The CDR3 nucleotides read TGCAGTGCCCAAGAGGCAGGTTCGGGAGATACGCAGTATTTT. Protein sequence: CSAQEAGSGDTQYF.

This clonotype appeared many times. The chain has TRBV10-3 and TRBJ2-1; no definite D call. The CDR3 totals 14 residues. V was shortened by 7 bases and J by 1 base, with 11 bases between the two germline ends. CDR1 is ENHRY, CDR2 SYGVKD, per germline. Here the CDR3 DNA reads TGTGCCATCACCACGCAACGGTCCTACAATGAGCAGTTCTTC. Its translation: CAITTQRSYNEQFF.

This clonotype came up once. The gene calls are TRBV12-3 or TRBV12-4 and TRBJ2-7; 13 bases align to TRBD2. The J call is doubtful: the DNA matches TRBJ2-5 better. This CDR3 contains 17 residues. The CDR3 DNA reads as TGTGCCAGCAGTTTAGGACTAGCGGGAGGTTTAGTAGAGACCCAGTACTTC. It codes for CASSLGLAGGLVETQYF.

This clonotype was recorded a few times. J is TRBJ1-3 and V is TRBV11-2, with D maybe TRBD1 (5 bases). The CDR3 totals 19 residues. Trimming took off 1 base at V and 0 bases at J, with 19 bases between the two ends. CDR1 is SGHAT and CDR2 is FQNNGV in the germline V gene. DNA for the CDR3: TGTGCCAGCAGCTTAGCCCGCTCGGGGGGAATCACCTCTGGAAACACCATATATTTT. Translation gives CASSLARSGGITSGNTIYF.

V and J are TRBV29-1 and TRBJ2-7; 7 positions match TRBD2. V was pared by 7 bases and J by 2 bases, with 11 bases of the junction left unmatched. The CDR3 runs to 14 residues. CDR1 and CDR2 from the germline V gene are SQVTM and ANQGSEA. In DNA, the CDR3 is TGCAGCGCCTTGGGTTCGGGAGGCCCCTACGAGCAGTACTTC. It codes for CSALGSGGPYEQYF.

This chain joins TRBV14 and TRBJ2-2; 7 bases are shared with TRBD1. This CDR3 has 16 residues. J lost 7 bases, V lost 1 base, and 9 bases had no gene match. Germline values: CDR1 SGHDN, CDR2 FVKESK. CDR3 DNA sequence: TGTGCCAGCAGCCAAGCCCCAACAGGGGCCGGCGGGGAGCTGTTTTTT. It specifies CASSQAPTGAGGELFF.

The chain links TRBV6-2 or TRBV6-3 to TRBJ2-1; TRBD2 matches at 10 bases. CDR1 MNHEY and CDR2 SVGEGT come from the germline V gene. Germline trimming cut 9 bases from V and 5 bases from J; bases unmatched to any gene: 7. The CDR3 runs 14 residues. In DNA, the CDR3 is TGTGCCAGGAGACTAGCGGGCCACCACAATGAGCAGTTCTTC. Translated: CARRLAGHHNEQFF.

This clonotype appeared a few times. The chain links TRBV18 to TRBJ1-6; D not resolved. Trimming took 3 bases from V and 0 from J, leaving 9 bases between them. The CDR3 is made up of 16 amino acids. Germline V gene data show CDR1 as KGHSH and CDR2 as LQKENI. The CDR3 protein is CASSPYPSSYNSPLHF. CDR3 sequence (DNA): TGTGCCAGCTCACCGTACCCGAGCTCCTATAATTCACCCCTCCACTTT.

The genes are TRBV11-3 and TRBJ2-5; possible D gene TRBD2, 6 bases. Germline assignment: CDR1 SGHNT and CDR2 YENEEA. The CDR3 is 18 residues long. V was pared by 3 bases and J by 3 bases, with 23 bases between. CDR3: CASSFGPTGEGFEETQYF. CDR3 in DNA: TGTGCCAGCAGCTTCGGACCCACGGGAGAGGGTTTCGAAGAGACCCAGTACTTC.

This chain connects TRBV3-1 to TRBJ2-4; D is tentatively TRBD1 or TRBD2 (6 bases each). Looked up from germline, CDR1 is LGHDT and CDR2 is YNNKEL (reference sequence). Trimming left V 3 bases short and J 13 bases short, with 19 bases between. This CDR3 has 14 residues. CDR3 DNA sequence: TGTGCCAGCAGCCATAATACAGGGCCGGGGGAGCAGTACTTC. Residues: CASSHNTGPGEQYF.

This clonotype showed up just a few times. The chain uses TRBV5-1 and TRBJ2-1; 8 bases agree with TRBD2. The CDR3 covers 18 residues. The V gene end was trimmed by 4 bases and the J gene end by 4 bases; junction bases not matched to a gene: 16. Germline V gene data show CDR1 as SGHRS and CDR2 as YFSETQ. The CDR3 reads CASSPAESLAELYNEQFF. The CDR3 nucleotides read TGCGCCAGCAGCCCCGCCGAATCACTAGCGGAACTTTACAATGAGCAGTTCTTC.

The sample holds a few counts of this clonotype. This sequence joins TRBV6-6 and TRBJ2-1, with TRBD1 matching 8 bases. V dropped 0 bases and J dropped 9; count of bases not matched to a gene: 13. Germline V gene sequence: CDR1 MNHNY, CDR2 SVGAGI (reference sequence). CDR3 size: 17 residues. This chain's CDR3 is CASSYSIDRGSGGEQFF. As DNA, the CDR3 is TGTGCCAGCAGTTACTCGATTGACAGGGGTTCTGGGGGTGAGCAGTTCTTC.

The CDR3, as DNA: TGCGCCAGCAGTGAGTCGAAGGGGGAACAAGAGACCCAGTACTTC. The encoded protein is CASSESKGEQETQYF. The rearrangement uses TRBV10-1 and TRBJ2-5, with D possibly being TRBD1 (6 bases). The V end lost 0 bases, the J end lost 2 bases, and 10 bases lay between the germline ends. The CDR3 has 15 amino acids. CDR1 WNHNN and CDR2 SYGVQD come from the germline V gene (reference sequence).

This clonotype was counted only a few times. The V and J genes are TRBV7-2 and TRBJ1-1; the match to TRBD1 covers 7 bases. Germline V lookup: CDR1 SGHTA, CDR2 FQGNSA. The length of the CDR3 is 16 residues. With 4 bases clipped from V and 0 bases from J, the junction kept 8 bases outside the gene matches. In DNA form, the CDR3 reads TGTGCCAGCAGCTCACAGGGGACCCTCATGAACACTGAAGCTTTCTTT. It codes for CASSSQGTLMNTEAFF.

The sample holds one count of this clonotype. The rearrangement uses TRBV7-2 and TRBJ2-5, with 8 nucleotides matching TRBD2. The CDR3 totals 15 residues. Per the germline V gene, CDR1 is SGHTA and CDR2 is FQGNSA. The J segment lost 5 bases and the V segment lost 2 bases, leaving 7 bases of the junction unmatched. The CDR3 region has the DNA TGTGCCAGCAGCTTAAGGCGGGGGGAACCGGAGACCCAGTACTTC. It codes for CASSLRRGEPETQYF.

Only a few counts were recorded for this clonotype. This sequence joins TRBV4-2 and TRBJ2-7; D is undetermined. The germline V gene has CDR1 LGHNA and CDR2 YNFKEQ. The CDR3 is 14 residues long. V dropped 1 base and J dropped 2 bases, with 9 bases sitting between them. This CDR3 reads CASSQAIGTYEQYF. CDR3 sequence (DNA): TGTGCCAGCAGCCAAGCAATAGGGACCTACGAGCAGTACTTC.

The table lists this clonotype with a few counts. This rearrangement joins TRBV10-3 to TRBJ2-5; D may be TRBD2 (6 bases). Germline V lookup: CDR1 ENHRY, CDR2 SYGVKD. V lost 2 bases and J 5 bases, leaving 12 bases between the germline ends. This CDR3 region has 14 residues. The CDR3 loop is CAISERAGMETQYF. As DNA, the CDR3 is TGTGCCATCAGTGAGCGGGCGGGAATGGAGACCCAGTACTTC.

This clonotype was seen a few times. The rearrangement uses TRBV6-6 and TRBJ2-5; D perhaps matches TRBD2 (5 bases). CDR3 size: 15 residues. Germline CDR1 MNHNY, CDR2 SVGAGI (reference sequence). The V end lost 2 bases, the J end lost 3 bases, and 13 bases lay between the germline ends. DNA for the CDR3: TGTGCCAGCAGTTACGTACGGGAACCAGAAGAGACCCAGTACTTC. This encodes CASSYVREPEETQYF.

For this clonotype: A junction boundary mismatches the germline segment, possibly from a read error. The rearrangement joins TRBV6-1 to TRBJ2-7, with D possibly TRBD1 on 6 matching bases. The length of the CDR3 is 12 residues. Germline CDR1 MNHNS, CDR2 SASEGT. In DNA form, the CDR3 reads TGTACCAGCATAAGGGGGTACCACGAGCAGTACTTC. Translating it yields CTSIRGYHEQYF.

The rearrangement links TRBV20-1 to TRBJ2-3, with TRBD2 identical over 8 bases. Germline CDR1 DFQATT, CDR2 SNEGSKA (reference sequence). Germline trimming cut 6 bases from V and 1 base from J; bases unmatched to any gene: 6. The CDR3 has 14 amino acids. The CDR3 reads CSASGGGGTDTQYF. The CDR3 coding sequence is TGCAGTGCCTCGGGAGGGGGGGGCACAGATACGCAGTATTTT.

The V call is TRBV7-9, the J call TRBJ1-4, with a weak D call TRBD1 (5 bases). Per germline, CDR1 SEHNR and CDR2 FQNEAQ (reference sequence). This CDR3 spans 12 amino acids. Trimming cost V 4 bases and J 12 bases, with 12 bases left between them. The CDR3 here is CASSSGPRELFF. The CDR3, as DNA: TGTGCCAGCAGCTCGGGACCTCGGGAACTGTTTTTT.

The chain has TRBV5-5 and TRBJ1-2, with D perhaps TRBD1 (6 bases). The CDR3 consists of 16 residues. V lost 0 bases, J lost 7 bases, and 19 bases lay in between. The germline V gene has CDR1 SGHKS and CDR2 YYEKEE (reference sequence). CDR3 DNA: TGTGCCAGCAGCTTGGCCGCGGGGGCTAAGTTTGGTGGCTACACCTTC. Protein: CASSLAAGAKFGGYTF.

Only a few counts were recorded for this clonotype. This chain connects TRBV20-1 to TRBJ2-7; D may match TRBD1 or TRBD2 (8 bases each). V lost 2 bases and J 3 bases, leaving 14 bases between the germline ends. CDR3 length: 14 amino acids. The V gene's germline CDR1 is DFQATT and CDR2 SNEGSKA (reference sequence). This CDR3 reads CSARRTGTSYEQYF. In DNA form, the CDR3 reads TGCAGTGCTAGACGGACAGGGACTAGCTACGAGCAGTACTTC.